The T cell receptor beta chain under discussion was sequenced for a study of T cell changes during pregnancy in multiple sclerosis. Looked up from germline, CDR1 is LNHDA and CDR2 is SQIVND (reference sequence). V lost 9 bases, J lost 8 bases, and 6 bases stayed unmatched. The CDR3 extends over 13 amino acids. The assay was immunoSEQ multiplex PCR, and TCRdb's table has in-frame clones only and misses some. Of 40,000 to 45,000 clones listed, approximately 91% are singletons. The chain carries TRBV19 and TRBJ1-4, with 10 nucleotides matching TRBD1. The specimen was CD4+ T cells from peripheral blood mononuclear cells, collected in the second trimester of pregnancy. This receptor was obtained from a female donor in good health, enrolled as a control in a pregnancy study. CDR3 sequence (DNA): TGTGCCAGCCGACAGGGGGCTTCGGAAAAACTGTTTTTT. Its protein product is CASRQGASEKLFF.